Shown below are 15 T cell receptor beta chains from a single sample sequenced in a study of T cell responses to AZD1222 COVID-19 vaccine. The method was immunoSEQ multiplex PCR; TCRdb's version includes in-frame clones alone and lacks a portion of them. The top ten hold 10% of the sample, which has 100,000 or so clones, about 90% seen once. Here the sequenced sample was peripheral blood, taken 28 days after the second AZD1222 dose. The origin of the receptors is an adult who received the AZD1222 COVID-19 vaccine.

This chain uses TRBV18 with TRBJ2-5; 12 positions agree with TRBD1. Per germline, CDR1 KGHSH and CDR2 LQKENI. The V and J ends lost 5 bases and 4 bases, in that order; junction bases with no gene match: 5. The CDR3 has 15 amino acids. The CDR3 region is CASSTGQGAGETQYF. CDR3 bases: TGTGCCAGCTCAACGGGACAGGGGGCCGGAGAGACCCAGTACTTC.

The J gene is TRBJ2-7, the V gene TRBV27, with 16 bases that match TRBD2. The ends lost 4 bases at V and 9 bases at J; junction bases unmatched: 6. Germline-derived CDR1 and CDR2 are MNHEY and SMNVEV (reference sequence). The CDR3 totals 15 residues. CDR3 in DNA: TGTGCCAGCAGTTCCGGGACTAGCGGGAGGGATGGGCAGTACTTC. It is translated as CASSSGTSGRDGQYF.

The chain combines TRBV21-1 with TRBJ2-1; the table assigns TRBD1, which was not confirmed against the DNA. TRBV21-1 is shown as a pseudogene. This CDR3 has 13 amino acids. The CDR3 DNA reads TGTGCCAGCAGCACGGGACAACAACATGAGCAGTTCTTC. The encoded protein is CASSTGQQHEQFF.

This sequence joins TRBV4-2 and TRBJ1-1; D ambiguous. V lost 4 bases to trimming and J lost 3 bases, with 12 bases between them. Germline CDR1 reads LGHNA; CDR2 reads YNFKEQ. The CDR3 has 14 residues. In DNA form, the CDR3 reads TGTGCCAGCAGCCGGGTGGGAAAGGACACTGAAGCTTTCTTT. Translated: CASSRVGKDTEAFF.

This clone appeared once. V usage is TRBV29-1 and J usage is TRBJ1-2, with TRBD1 identical over 7 bases. Per the germline V gene, CDR1 is SQVTM and CDR2 is ANQGSEA. V shed 7 bases, J shed 5 bases, and the junction held 10 bases outside the gene matches. This CDR3 contains 13 residues. CDR3: CSDVQGPSYGYTF. CDR3 DNA sequence: TGCAGCGACGTACAGGGGCCGTCTTATGGCTACACCTTC.

The chain recombines TRBV29-1 with TRBJ1-1, with D tentatively TRBD1 (6 bases). The germline gives CDR1 SQVTM, CDR2 ANQGSEA. V lost 4 bases to trimming and J lost 3 bases, with 12 bases between them. This CDR3 spans 13 amino acids. CDR3 bases: TGCAGCGTTGGGAAGGGGGAGGACACTGAAGCTTTCTTT. The encoded protein is CSVGKGEDTEAFF.

This rearrangement joins TRBV5-1 to TRBJ1-1; no firm D call. This CDR3 region has 15 residues. Trimming took 0 bases from V and 3 from J, leaving 12 bases between them. CDR1 is SGHRS, CDR2 YFSETQ, per germline. DNA for the CDR3: TGCGCCAGCAGCTTGGTTTCGGGCGCGTACACTGAAGCTTTCTTT. It specifies CASSLVSGAYTEAFF. Variable domain in full (rest from reference TRBV5-1 and TRBJ1-1): KAGVTQTPRYLIKTRGQQVTLSCSPISGHRSVSWYQQTPGQGLQFLFEYFSETQRNKGNFPGRFSGRQFSNSRSEMNVSTLELGDSALYLCASSLVSGAYTEAFFGQGTRLTVV.

The chain recombines TRBV28 with TRBJ2-7; TRBD1 agrees at 10 bases. The junction had 4 bases not matched to a gene; V was cut back by 7 bases and J by 1 base. Per the germline V gene, CDR1 is MDHEN and CDR2 is SYDVKM. The CDR3 sequence is 14 residues long. The CDR3 region has the DNA TGTGCCAGCATCGGGACAGGGGATTCCTACGAGCAGTACTTC. Its protein is CASIGTGDSYEQYF.

The rearrangement uses TRBV29-1 and TRBJ1-1, with 7 nucleotides matching TRBD1. The CDR3 totals 12 residues. J lost 4 bases, V lost 7 bases, and 6 bases had no gene match. Germline V lookup: CDR1 SQVTM, CDR2 ANQGSEA. The DNA of the CDR3 is TGCAGCGCCGTTACAGGGGCCACTGAAGCTTTCTTT. It yields the protein CSAVTGATEAFF.

The V and J genes are TRBV30 and TRBJ1-4, with 7 bases fitting TRBD1. The V and J ends lost 3 bases and 3 bases, in that order; junction bases with no gene match: 7. The germline gives CDR1 GTSNPN, CDR2 SVGIG (reference sequence). CDR3 length: 15 residues. CDR3 sequence: CAWSHPTGPNEKLFF. The CDR3 nucleotides read TGTGCCTGGAGCCACCCGACAGGGCCTAATGAAAAACTGTTTTTT.

The chain joins TRBV28 to TRBJ2-1; 10 bases are shared with TRBD1. From germline, CDR1 is MDHEN and CDR2 SYDVKM. This CDR3 is built from 16 residues. J was trimmed by 8 bases and V by 6 bases; bases with no gene match: 13. CDR3 bases: TGTGCCAGCAGAAACCCCCGGGACAGGGGAGGCGATGAGCAGTTCTTC. This translates into CASRNPRDRGGDEQFF.

The chain carries TRBV9 and TRBJ2-3; 10 bases are shared with TRBD2. V was pared by 3 bases and J by 4 bases, with 5 bases of the junction left unmatched. The CDR3 covers 15 residues. Germline V lookup: CDR1 SGDLS, CDR2 YYNGEE. The CDR3 here is CASSASGRGADTQYF. The CDR3 DNA reads as TGTGCCAGCAGCGCTAGCGGGAGAGGGGCAGATACGCAGTATTTT. Supplemented by reference TRBV9 and TRBJ2-3, the full variable domain reads DSGVTQTPKHLITATGQRVTLRCSPRSGDLSVYWYQQSLDQGLQFLIQYYNGEERAKGNILERFSAQQFPDLHSELNLSSLELGDSALYFCASSASGRGADTQYFGPGTRLTVL.

The CDR3 sequence: CAWTPQVYTEAFF. DNA for the CDR3: TGTGCCTGGACGCCCCAGGTGTACACTGAAGCTTTCTTT. This sequence joins TRBV30 and TRBJ1-1; D is uncertain. CDR1 GTSNPN and CDR2 SVGIG come from the germline V gene (reference sequence). V lost 4 bases and J 3 bases, leaving 12 bases between the germline ends. CDR3 size: 13 residues.

This chain uses TRBV27 with TRBJ1-5, with D perhaps TRBD1 (6 bases). CDR3 length: 15 residues. Between the trimmed V and J ends, which lost 5 bases and 4 bases, there was a span of 15 bases. Germline V lookup: CDR1 MNHEY, CDR2 SMNVEV (reference sequence). DNA for the CDR3: TGTGCCAGCAGTCCTCATGACAGGCAAAATCAGCCCCAGCATTTT. Encoded protein: CASSPHDRQNQPQHF.

This sequence joins TRBV5-1 and TRBJ2-5, with 7 bases that match TRBD1. Germline V gene sequence: CDR1 SGHRS, CDR2 YFSETQ. V shed 3 bases and J 2 bases; nucleotides not matched to a gene: 7. This CDR3 is built from 15 residues. As DNA, the CDR3 is TGCGCCAGCAGCTCCTCTGGACAGGCTCAAGAGACCCAGTACTTC. Protein product: CASSSSGQAQETQYF.